This T cell receptor (beta chain) was obtained from a study of blood T cell repertoires in COVID-19. Study-level background: Whether acute or convalescent, the COVID-19 samples came from the United States, Italy and Spain. From T cells, B-cell-depleted T cells, or PBMCs came the material, which was cDNA or gDNA.

Participants' reported clinical history set cohort assignment. This clone was observed a few times. Assay used: immunoSEQ multiplex PCR; TCRdb lists only in-frame clones, some missing. Among roughly 200,000 clones, 86% were seen once, and the ten largest hold roughly 4.5%. This TCR came from a woman aged 25 to 45 who had been exposed to COVID-19. Sequenced material: PBMCs or T cells enriched from blood (not recorded which).

CDR3 nucleotide sequence: TGTGCCAGCAAACCGCCGCGGGGGACCTACGAGCAGTACTTC. The encoded protein is CASKPPRGTYEQYF. The rearrangement links TRBV7-3 to TRBJ2-7, with 7 bases identical to TRBD2. With V trimmed by 7 bases and J by 2 bases, 8 bases remained unmatched. CDR1 and CDR2 (germline): SGHTA, FQGTGA. This CDR3 comprises 14 residues.